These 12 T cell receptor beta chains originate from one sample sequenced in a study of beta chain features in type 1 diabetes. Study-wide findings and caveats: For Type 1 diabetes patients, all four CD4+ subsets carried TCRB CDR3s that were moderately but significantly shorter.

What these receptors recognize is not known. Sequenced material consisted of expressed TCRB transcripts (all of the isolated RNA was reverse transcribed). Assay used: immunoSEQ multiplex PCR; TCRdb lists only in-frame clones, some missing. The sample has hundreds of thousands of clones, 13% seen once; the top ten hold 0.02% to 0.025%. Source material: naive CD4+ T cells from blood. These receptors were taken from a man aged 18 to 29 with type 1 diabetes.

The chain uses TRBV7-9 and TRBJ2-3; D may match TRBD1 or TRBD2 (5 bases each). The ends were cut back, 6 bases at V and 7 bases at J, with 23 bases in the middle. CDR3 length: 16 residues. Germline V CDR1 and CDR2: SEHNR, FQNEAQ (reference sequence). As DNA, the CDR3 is TGTGCCAGCAGGCACAACTCCGGGACCTCTCCCCATACGCAGTATTTT. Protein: CASRHNSGTSPHTQYF.

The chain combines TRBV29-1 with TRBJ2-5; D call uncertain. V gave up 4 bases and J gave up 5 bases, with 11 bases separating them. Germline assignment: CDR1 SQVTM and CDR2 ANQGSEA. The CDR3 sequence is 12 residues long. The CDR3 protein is CSVGYSGETQYF. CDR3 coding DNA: TGCAGCGTTGGGTACTCGGGCGAGACCCAGTACTTC.

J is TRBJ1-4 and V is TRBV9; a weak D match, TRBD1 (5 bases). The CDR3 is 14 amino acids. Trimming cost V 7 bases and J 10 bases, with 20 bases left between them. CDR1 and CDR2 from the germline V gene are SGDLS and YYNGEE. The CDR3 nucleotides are TGTGCCAGCGGCGAAGGGACTAATTTGGGAAAACTGTTTTTT. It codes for CASGEGTNLGKLFF.

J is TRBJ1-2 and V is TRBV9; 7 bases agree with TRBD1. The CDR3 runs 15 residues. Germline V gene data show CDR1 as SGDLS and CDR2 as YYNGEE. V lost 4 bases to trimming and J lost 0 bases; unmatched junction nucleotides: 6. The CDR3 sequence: CASSLGTASNYGYTF. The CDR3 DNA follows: TGTGCCAGCAGCCTTGGGACAGCCTCTAACTATGGCTACACCTTC.

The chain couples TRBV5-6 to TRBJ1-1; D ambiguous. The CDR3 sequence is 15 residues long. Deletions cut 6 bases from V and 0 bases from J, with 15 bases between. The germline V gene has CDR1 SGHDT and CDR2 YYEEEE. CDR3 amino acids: CASKPFGGLNTEAFF. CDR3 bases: TGTGCCAGCAAACCGTTCGGAGGGTTGAACACTGAAGCTTTCTTT.

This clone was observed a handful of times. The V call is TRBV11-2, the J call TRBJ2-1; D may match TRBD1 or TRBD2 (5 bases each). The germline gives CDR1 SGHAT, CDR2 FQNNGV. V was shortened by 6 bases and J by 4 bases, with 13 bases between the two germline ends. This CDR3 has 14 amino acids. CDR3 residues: CASSTGPRYNEQFF. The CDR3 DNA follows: TGTGCCAGCAGTACGGGACCCCGGTACAATGAGCAGTTCTTC.

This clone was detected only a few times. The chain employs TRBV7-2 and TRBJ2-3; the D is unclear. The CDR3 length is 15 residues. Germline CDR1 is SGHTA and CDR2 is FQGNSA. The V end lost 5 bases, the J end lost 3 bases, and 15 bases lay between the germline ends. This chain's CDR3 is CASSPFRVDTDTQYF. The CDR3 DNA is TGTGCCAGCAGCCCTTTTCGGGTCGATACAGATACGCAGTATTTT. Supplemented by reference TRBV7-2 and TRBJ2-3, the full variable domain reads GAGVSQSPSNKVTEKGKDVELRCDPISGHTALYWYRQSLGQGLEFLIYFQGNSAPDKSGLPSDRFSAERTGGSVSTLTIQRTQQEDSAVYLCASSPFRVDTDTQYFGPGTRLTVL.

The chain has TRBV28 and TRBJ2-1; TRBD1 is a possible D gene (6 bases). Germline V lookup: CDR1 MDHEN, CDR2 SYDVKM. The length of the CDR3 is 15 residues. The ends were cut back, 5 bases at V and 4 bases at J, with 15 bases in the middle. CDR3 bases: TGTGCCAGCAGTCCCCCGGACAGAAATTACAATGAGCAGTTCTTC. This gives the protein CASSPPDRNYNEQFF.

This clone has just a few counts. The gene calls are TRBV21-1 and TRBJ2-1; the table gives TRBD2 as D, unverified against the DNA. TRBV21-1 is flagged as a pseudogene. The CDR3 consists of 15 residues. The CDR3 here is CASSPGGGVLNEQFF. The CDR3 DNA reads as TGTGCCAGCAGCCCCGGCGGGGGGGTGTTAAATGAGCAGTTCTTC.

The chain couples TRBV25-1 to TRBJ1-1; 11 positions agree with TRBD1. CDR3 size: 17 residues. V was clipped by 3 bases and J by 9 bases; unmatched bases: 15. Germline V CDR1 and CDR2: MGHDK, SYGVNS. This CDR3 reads CASSDGGQGAPLGQAFF. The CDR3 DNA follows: TGTGCCAGCAGTGATGGTGGACAGGGGGCTCCCCTAGGGCAAGCTTTCTTT.

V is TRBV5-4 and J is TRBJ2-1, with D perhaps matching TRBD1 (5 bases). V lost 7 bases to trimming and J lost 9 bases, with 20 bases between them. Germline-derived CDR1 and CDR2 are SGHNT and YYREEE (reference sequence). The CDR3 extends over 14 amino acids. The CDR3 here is CASLGPGPRGEQFF. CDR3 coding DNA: TGTGCCAGCTTGGGGCCGGGTCCGCGTGGTGAGCAGTTCTTC.

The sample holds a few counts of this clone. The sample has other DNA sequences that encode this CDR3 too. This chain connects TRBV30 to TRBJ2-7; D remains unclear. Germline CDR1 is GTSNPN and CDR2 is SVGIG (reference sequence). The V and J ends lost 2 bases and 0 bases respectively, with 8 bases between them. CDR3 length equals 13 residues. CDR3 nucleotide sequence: TGTGCCTGGAGTCTGGGATACTCCTACGAGCAGTACTTC. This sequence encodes CAWSLGYSYEQYF.